This T cell receptor beta chain was recorded in a study of T cell changes during pregnancy in multiple sclerosis (dated by TCRdb to about 2019). Context from the whole study: In women with multiple sclerosis, the researchers looked at how the T cell repertoire shifted as pregnancy progressed.

About this clone: Which antigen it targets is not known. Base qualities are not provided; no much larger clone lies one nucleotide away.

The CDR3 holds 14 amino acids from the cysteine to the phenylalanine. This entry keeps only the CDR3 DNA: 42 bases, framed from base 1. Trimming accounts for 2 bases at V and 7 bases at J, while the number of junction bases matched to no gene is 5. Reading the germline V gene (reference sequence) gives CDR1 MNHNY and CDR2 SVGAGI. The library was generated by the immunoSEQ multiplex PCR assay. The table was pulled from immuneACCESS by TCRdb, which kept in-frame rearrangements only. Such tables lose some clones; where checked, under half of the loss comes from unresolved V genes, and the rest has no known cause. The sample table records 75,000 to 95,000 clones; around 90% of these occur just once. The ten most abundant clones make up approximately 1.5% of the sample.

Source: peripheral blood, taken in the first trimester of pregnancy. Here the chain combines TRBV6-6 and TRBJ1-2, with 9 middle bases fitting TRBD1. The TCR was taken from a female donor with multiple sclerosis, enrolled in a pregnancy study. The CDR3 reads CASSYVRDRAGYTF. In nucleotide form, the sequence is TGTGCCAGCAGTTACGTCCGGGACAGGGCTGGCTACACCTTC.